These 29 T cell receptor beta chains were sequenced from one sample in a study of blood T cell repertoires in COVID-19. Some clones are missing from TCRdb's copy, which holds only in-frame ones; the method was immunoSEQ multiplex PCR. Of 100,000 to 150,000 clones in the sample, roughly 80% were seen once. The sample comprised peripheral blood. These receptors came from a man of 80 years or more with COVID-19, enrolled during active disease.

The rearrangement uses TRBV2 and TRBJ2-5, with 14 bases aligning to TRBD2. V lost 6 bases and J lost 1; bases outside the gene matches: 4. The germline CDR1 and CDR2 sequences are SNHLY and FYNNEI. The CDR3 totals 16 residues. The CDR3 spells CASRGTSGRGQETQYF. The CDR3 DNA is TGTGCCAGCAGGGGGACTAGCGGGAGAGGCCAAGAGACCCAGTACTTC.

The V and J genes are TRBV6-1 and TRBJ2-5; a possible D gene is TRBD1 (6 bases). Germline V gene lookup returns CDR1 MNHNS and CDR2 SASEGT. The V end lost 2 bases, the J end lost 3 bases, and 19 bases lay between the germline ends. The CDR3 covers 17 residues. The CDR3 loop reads CASSELGPGQTEETQYF. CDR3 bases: TGTGCCAGCAGTGAACTTGGGCCGGGACAAACCGAAGAGACCCAGTACTTC.

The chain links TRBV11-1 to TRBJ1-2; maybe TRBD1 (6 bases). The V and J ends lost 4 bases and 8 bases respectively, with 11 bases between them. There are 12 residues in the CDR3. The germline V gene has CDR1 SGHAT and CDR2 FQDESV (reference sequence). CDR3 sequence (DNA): TGTGCCAGCAGCTGGGCAGGGGACGGCTACACCTTC. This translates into CASSWAGDGYTF.

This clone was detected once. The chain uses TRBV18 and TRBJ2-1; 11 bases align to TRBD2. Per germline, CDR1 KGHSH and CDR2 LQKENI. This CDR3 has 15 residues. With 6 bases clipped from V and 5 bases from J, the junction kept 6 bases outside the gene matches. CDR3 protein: CASSKLAGADNEQFF. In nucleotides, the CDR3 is TGTGCCAGCTCGAAACTAGCGGGGGCGGACAATGAGCAGTTCTTC.

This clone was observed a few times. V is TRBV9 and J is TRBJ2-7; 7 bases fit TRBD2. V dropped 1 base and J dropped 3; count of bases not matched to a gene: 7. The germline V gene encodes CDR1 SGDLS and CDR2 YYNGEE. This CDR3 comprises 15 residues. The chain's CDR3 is CASSVSSGPGYEQYF. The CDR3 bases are TGTGCCAGCAGCGTATCTAGCGGTCCTGGCTACGAGCAGTACTTC.

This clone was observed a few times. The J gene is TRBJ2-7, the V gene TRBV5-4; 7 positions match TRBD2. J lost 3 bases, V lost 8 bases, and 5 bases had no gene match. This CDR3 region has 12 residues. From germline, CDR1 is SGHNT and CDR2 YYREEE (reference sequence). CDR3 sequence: CASGEGFYEQYF. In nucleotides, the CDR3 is TGTGCCAGTGGGGAGGGTTTCTACGAGCAGTACTTC.

The CDR3 sequence: CASDSSGYGYTF. The CDR3 DNA reads as TGTGCCAGCGATTCGTCAGGCTATGGCTACACCTTC. This sequence joins TRBV7-9 and TRBJ1-2; D unresolved. Germline V gene lookup returns CDR1 SEHNR and CDR2 FQNEAQ (reference sequence). The CDR3 extends over 12 amino acids. Trimming shortened V by 8 bases and J by 4 bases, and 11 bases separated the two germline ends.

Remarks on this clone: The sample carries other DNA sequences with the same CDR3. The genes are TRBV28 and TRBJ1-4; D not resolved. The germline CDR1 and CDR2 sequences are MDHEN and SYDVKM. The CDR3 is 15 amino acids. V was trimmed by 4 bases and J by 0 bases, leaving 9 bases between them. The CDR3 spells CASSSPGATNEKLFF. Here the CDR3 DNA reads TGTGCCAGCAGTTCCCCCGGAGCAACTAATGAAAAACTGTTTTTT. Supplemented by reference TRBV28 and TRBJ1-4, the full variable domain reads DVKVTQSSRYLVKRTGEKVFLECVQDMDHENMFWYRQDPGLGLRLIYFSYDVKMKEKGDIPEGYSVSREKKERFSLILESASTNQTSMYLCASSSPGATNEKLFFGSGTQLSVL.

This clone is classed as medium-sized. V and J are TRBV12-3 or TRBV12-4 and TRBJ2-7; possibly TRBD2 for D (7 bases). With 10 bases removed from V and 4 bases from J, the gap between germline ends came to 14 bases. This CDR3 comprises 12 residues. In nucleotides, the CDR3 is TGTGCCATAGGGGGGGGAAGGTACGAGCAGTACTTC. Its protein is CAIGGGRYEQYF.

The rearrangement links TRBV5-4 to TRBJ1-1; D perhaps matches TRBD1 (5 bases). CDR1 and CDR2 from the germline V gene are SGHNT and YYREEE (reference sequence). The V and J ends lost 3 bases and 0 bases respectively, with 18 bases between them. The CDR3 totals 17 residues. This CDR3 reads CASSSSGGTRMNTEAFF. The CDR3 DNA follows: TGTGCCAGCAGCTCCAGTGGGGGGACCCGCATGAACACTGAAGCTTTCTTT.

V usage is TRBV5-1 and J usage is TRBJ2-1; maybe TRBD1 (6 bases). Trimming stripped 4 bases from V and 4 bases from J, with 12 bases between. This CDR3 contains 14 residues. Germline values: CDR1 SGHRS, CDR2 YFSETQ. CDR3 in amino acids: CASSGGTNYNEQFF. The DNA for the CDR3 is TGCGCCAGCAGCGGTGGGACAAATTACAATGAGCAGTTCTTC.

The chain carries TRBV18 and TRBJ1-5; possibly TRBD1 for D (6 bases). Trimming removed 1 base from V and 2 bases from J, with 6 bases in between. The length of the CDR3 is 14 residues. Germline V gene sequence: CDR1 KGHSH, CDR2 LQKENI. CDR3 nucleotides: TGTGCCAGCTCACCACAGGGGGGCAATCAGCCCCAGCATTTT. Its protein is CASSPQGGNQPQHF.

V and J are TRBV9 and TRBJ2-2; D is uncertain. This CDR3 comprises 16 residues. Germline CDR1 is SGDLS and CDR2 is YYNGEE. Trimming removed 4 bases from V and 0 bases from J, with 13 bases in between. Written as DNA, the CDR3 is TGTGCCAGCAGCCCACCGGCAGGCCCGAACACCGGGGAGCTGTTTTTT. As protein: CASSPPAGPNTGELFF.

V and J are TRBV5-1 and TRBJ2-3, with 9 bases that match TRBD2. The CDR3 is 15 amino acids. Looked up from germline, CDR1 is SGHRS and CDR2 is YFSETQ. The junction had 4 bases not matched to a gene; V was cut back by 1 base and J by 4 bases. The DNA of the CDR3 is TGCGCCAGCAGCTTGTCAGCGGGAGGAGCAGATACGCAGTATTTT. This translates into CASSLSAGGADTQYF.

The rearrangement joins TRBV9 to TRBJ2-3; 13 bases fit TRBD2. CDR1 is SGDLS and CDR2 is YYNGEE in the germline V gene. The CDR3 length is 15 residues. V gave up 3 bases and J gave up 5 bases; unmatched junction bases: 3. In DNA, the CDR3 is TGTGCCAGCAGCGGCAGACTAGCGGGGGGAGATACGCAGTATTTT. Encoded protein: CASSGRLAGGDTQYF.

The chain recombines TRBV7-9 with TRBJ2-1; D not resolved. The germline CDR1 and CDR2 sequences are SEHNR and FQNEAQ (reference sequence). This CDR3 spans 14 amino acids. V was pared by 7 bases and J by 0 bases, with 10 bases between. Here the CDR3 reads CASNRMSSYNEQFF. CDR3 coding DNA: TGTGCCAGCAATAGAATGAGCTCCTACAATGAGCAGTTCTTC.

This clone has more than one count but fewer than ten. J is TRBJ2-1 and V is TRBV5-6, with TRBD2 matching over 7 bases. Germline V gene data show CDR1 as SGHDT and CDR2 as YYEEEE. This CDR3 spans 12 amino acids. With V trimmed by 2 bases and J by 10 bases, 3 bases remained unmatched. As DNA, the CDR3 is TGTGCCAGCAGCTTTACTAGCGAGGAGCAGTTCTTC. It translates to CASSFTSEEQFF. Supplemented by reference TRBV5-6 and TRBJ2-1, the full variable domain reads DAGVTQSPTHLIKTRGQQVTLRCSPKSGHDTVSWYQQALGQGPQFIFQYYEEEERQRGNFPDRFSGHQFPNYSSELNVNALLLGDSALYLCASSFTSEEQFFGPGTRLTVL.

The CDR3 spells CASSGQGASQPQHF. DNA of the CDR3: TGTGCCAGCAGTGGCCAGGGGGCGAGTCAGCCCCAGCATTTT. This chain uses TRBV2 with TRBJ1-5, with TRBD1 matching 8 bases. V shed 4 bases, J shed 6 bases, and the junction held 5 bases outside the gene matches. Germline CDR1 reads SNHLY; CDR2 reads FYNNEI. The CDR3 runs 14 residues.

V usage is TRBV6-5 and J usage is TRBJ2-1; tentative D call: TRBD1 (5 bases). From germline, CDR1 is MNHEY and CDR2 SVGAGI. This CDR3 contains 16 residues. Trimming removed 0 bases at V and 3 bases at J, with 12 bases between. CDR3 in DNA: TGTGCCAGCAGTTACTCGAATAGGGGTTACTACAATGAGCAGTTCTTC. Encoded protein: CASSYSNRGYYNEQFF.

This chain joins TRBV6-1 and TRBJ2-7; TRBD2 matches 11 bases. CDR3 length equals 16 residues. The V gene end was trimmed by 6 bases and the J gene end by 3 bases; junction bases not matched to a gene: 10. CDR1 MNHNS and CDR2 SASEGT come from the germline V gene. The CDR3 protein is CASRESPTSGIYEQYF. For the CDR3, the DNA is TGTGCCAGCAGAGAATCACCGACTAGCGGGATCTACGAGCAGTACTTC.

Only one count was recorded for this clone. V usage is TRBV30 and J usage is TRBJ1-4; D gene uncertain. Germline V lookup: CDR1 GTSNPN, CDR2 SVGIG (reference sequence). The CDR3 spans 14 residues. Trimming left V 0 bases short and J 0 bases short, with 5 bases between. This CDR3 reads CAWSVASTNEKLFF. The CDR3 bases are TGTGCCTGGAGTGTAGCATCAACTAATGAAAAACTGTTTTTT.

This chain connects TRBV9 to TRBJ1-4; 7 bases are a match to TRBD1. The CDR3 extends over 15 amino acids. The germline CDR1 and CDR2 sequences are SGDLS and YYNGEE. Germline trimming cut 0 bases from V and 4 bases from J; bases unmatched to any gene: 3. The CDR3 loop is CASSVVGGVNEKLFF. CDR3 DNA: TGTGCCAGCAGCGTAGTAGGGGGCGTTAATGAAAAACTGTTTTTT.

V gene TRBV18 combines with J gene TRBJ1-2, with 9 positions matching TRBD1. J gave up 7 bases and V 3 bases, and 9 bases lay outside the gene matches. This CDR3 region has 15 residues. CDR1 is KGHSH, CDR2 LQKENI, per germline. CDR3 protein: CASSPTGQGGGGYTF. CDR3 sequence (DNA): TGTGCCAGCTCACCCACGGGACAGGGAGGCGGTGGCTACACCTTC. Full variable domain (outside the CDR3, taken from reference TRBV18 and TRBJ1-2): NAGVMQNPRHLVRRRGQEARLRCSPMKGHSHVYWYRQLPEEGLKFMVYLQKENIIDESGMPKERFSAEFPKEGPSILRIQQVVRGDSAAYFCASSPTGQGGGGYTFGSGTRLTVV.

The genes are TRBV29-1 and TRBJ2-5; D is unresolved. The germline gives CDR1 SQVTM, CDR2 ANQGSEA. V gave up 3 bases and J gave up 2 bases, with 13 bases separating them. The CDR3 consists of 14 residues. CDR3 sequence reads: CSVDPQETQETQYF. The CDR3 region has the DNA TGCAGCGTTGACCCACAAGAAACACAAGAGACCCAGTACTTC.

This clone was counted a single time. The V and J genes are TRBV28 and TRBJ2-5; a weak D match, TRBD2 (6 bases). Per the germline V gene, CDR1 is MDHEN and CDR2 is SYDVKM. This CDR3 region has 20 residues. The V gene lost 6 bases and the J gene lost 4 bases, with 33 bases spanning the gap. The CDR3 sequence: CASSSPYSEGPGRLGETQYF. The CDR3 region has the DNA TGTGCCAGCAGCAGTCCTTATTCGGAGGGCCCGGGGCGGCTCGGAGAGACCCAGTACTTC.

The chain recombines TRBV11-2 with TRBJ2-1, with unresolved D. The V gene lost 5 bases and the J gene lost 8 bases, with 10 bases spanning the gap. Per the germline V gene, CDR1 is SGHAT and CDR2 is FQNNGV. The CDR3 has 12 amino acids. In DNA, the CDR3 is TGTGCCAGCAGCCCTCACGAGGATGAGCAGTTCTTC. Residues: CASSPHEDEQFF.

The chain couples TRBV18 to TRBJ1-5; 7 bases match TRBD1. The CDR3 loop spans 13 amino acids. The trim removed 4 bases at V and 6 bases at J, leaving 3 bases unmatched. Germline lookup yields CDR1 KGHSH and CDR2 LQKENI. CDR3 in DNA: TGTGCCAGCTCACGTCAGGGGGGTCAGCCCCAGCATTTT. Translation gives CASSRQGGQPQHF.

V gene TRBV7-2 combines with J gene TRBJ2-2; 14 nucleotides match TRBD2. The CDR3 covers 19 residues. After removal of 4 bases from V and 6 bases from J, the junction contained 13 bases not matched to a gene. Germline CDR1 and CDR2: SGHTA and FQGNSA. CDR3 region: CASSWGLAGEYGLSGELFF. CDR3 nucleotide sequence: TGTGCCAGCAGCTGGGGACTAGCGGGAGAATATGGTTTGTCCGGGGAGCTGTTTTTT.

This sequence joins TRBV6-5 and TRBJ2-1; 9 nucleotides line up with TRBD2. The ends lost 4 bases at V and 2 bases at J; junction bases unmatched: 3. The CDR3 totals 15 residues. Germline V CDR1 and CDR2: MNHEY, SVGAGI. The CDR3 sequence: CASSFRLAAYNEQFF. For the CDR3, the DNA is TGTGCCAGCAGTTTTAGACTAGCGGCCTACAATGAGCAGTTCTTC.